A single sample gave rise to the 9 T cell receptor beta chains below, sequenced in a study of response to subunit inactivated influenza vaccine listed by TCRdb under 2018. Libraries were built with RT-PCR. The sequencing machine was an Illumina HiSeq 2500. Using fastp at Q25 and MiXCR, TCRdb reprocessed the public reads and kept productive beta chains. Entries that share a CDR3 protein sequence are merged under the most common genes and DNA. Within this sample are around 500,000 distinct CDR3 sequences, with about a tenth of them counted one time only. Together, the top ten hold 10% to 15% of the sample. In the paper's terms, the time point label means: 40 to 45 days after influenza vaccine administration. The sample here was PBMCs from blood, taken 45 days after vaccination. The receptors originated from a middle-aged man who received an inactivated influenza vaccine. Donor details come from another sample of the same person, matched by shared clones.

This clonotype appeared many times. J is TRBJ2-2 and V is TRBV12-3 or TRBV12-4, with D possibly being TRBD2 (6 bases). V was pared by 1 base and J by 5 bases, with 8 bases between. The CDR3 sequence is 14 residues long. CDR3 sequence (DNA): TGTGCCAGCAGTTTAGACGGGAGAACCGGGGAGCTGTTTTTT. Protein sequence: CASSLDGRTGELFF.

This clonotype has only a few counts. The CDR3 DNA reads as TGTGCCAGCAGCGTAGGGGACAGGGCGGCAGATACGCAGTATTTT. It translates to CASSVGDRAADTQYF. The chain has TRBV9 and TRBJ2-3; TRBD1 matches at 9 bases. This CDR3 is 15 amino acids long. V gave up 0 bases and J gave up 4 bases; unmatched junction bases: 3. The germline CDR1 and CDR2 sequences are SGDLS and YYNGEE.

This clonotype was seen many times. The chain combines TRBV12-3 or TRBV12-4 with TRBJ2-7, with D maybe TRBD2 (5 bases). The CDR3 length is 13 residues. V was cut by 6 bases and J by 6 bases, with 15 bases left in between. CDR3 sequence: CASRSEGEREQYF. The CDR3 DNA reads TGTGCCAGCAGATCCGAGGGTGAGCGCGAGCAGTACTTC.

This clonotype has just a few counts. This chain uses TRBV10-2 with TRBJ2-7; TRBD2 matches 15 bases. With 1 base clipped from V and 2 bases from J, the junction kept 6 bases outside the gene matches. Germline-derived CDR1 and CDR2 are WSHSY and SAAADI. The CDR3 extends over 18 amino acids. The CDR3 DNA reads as TGCGCCAGCAGTGAGTGGACTAGCGGGGGGGAGAGTACCTACGAGCAGTACTTC. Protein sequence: CASSEWTSGGESTYEQYF.

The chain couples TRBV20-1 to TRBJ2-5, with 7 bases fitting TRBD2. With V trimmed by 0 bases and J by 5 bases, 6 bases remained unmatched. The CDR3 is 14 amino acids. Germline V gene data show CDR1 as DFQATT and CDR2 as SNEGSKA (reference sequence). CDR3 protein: CSARERFSGETQYF. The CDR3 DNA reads TGCAGTGCTAGAGAGAGATTTAGCGGGGAGACCCAGTACTTC.

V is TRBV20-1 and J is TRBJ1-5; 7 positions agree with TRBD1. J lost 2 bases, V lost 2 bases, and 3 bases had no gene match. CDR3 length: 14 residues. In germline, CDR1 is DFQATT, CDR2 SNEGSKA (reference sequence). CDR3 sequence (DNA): TGCAGTGCTAGATCCGGGACAGGCAATCAGCCCCAGCATTTT. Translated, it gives CSARSGTGNQPQHF.

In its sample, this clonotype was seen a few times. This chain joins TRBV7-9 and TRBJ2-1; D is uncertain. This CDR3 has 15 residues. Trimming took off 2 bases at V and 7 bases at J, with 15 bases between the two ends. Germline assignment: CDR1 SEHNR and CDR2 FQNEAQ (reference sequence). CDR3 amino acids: CASSLPPFVGNEQFF. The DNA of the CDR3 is TGTGCCAGCAGCTTACCCCCCTTTGTGGGTAATGAGCAGTTCTTC.

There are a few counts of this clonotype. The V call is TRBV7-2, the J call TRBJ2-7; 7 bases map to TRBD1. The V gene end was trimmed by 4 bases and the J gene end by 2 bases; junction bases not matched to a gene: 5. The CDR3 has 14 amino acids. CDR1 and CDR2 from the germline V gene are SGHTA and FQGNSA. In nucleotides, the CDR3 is TGTGCCAGCAGCTGGAAGAGGGGGCCCTACGAGCAGTACTTC. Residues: CASSWKRGPYEQYF.

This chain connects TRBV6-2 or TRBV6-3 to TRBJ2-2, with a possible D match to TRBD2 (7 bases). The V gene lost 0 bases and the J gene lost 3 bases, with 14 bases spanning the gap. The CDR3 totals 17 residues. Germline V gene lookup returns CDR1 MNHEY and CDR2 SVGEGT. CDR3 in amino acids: CASSYSPGGRDTGELFF. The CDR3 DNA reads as TGTGCCAGCAGTTACTCCCCGGGGGGCCGGGACACCGGGGAGCTGTTTTTT.